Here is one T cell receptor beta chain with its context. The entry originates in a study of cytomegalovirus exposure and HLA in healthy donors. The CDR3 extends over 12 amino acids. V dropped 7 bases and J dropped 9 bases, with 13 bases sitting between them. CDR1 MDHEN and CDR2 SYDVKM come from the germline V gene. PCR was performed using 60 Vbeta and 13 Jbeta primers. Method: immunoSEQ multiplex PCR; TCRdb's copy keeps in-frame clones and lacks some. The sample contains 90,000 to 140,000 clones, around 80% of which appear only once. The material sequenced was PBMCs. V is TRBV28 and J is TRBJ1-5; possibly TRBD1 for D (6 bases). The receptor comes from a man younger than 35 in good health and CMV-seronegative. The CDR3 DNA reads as TGTGCCAGCAACACAGGGTTTCCGCCCCAGCATTTT. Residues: CASNTGFPPQHF.